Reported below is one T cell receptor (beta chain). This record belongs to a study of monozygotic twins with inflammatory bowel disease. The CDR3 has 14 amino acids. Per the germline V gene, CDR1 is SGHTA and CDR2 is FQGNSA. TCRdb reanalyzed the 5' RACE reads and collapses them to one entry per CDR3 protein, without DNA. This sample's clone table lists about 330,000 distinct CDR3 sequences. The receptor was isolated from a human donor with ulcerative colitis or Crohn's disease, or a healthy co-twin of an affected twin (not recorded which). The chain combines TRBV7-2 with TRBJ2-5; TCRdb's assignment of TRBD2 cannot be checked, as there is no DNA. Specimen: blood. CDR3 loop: CASSPAGRRETQYF. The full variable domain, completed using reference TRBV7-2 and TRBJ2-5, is GAGVSQSPSNKVTEKGKDVELRCDPISGHTALYWYRQSLGQGLEFLIYFQGNSAPDKSGLPSDRFSAERTGGSVSTLTIQRTQQEDSAVYLCASSPAGRRETQYFGPGTRLLVL.